This T cell receptor (beta chain) appears in the sequencing data of a study of cytomegalovirus exposure and HLA in healthy donors (dated by TCRdb to about 2017). Some background on the complete study: An earlier analysis of approximately 640 of the donors reported roughly 300 Gb of sequence data and around 120 million unique TCR beta sequences from 190 million or so T cells. An early release that covered roughly 600 HLA-typed donors contained approximately 300 gigabases of sequencing data and around 85 million unique TCR sequences. The genetic ancestry cluster associated with self-reported Caucasian donors included 80% to 90% of the approximately 400 genotyped donors. The study aimed to test whether signatures of past pathogen exposure could be identified by cataloging public T cell receptors. The study used immunosequencing to profile the T cell repertoires of several hundred subjects and linked those repertoires to cytomegalovirus serostatus. A separate validation cohort of roughly 110 different subjects was used in addition to the roughly 700-subject first cohort. To predict cytomegalovirus infection status, the study combined high-throughput TCR immunosequencing, statistical association of individual TCRs with disease status, and machine learning. To study patterns of TCR occurrence, a later analysis re-analyzed previously published TCR beta repertoires from around 660 donors and added high-resolution HLA genotyping. The later analysis used no new phenotypic data to find candidate immune exposures, relying instead on TCR beta sequences and their occurrence across donors. To decide whether each TCR beta V gene segment behaved as functional or pseudogenic, an earlier analysis of approximately 620 of the donors relied on high-throughput TCR beta sequencing. Donor age, sex, ethnicity and CMV serostatus were compiled alongside the repertoire data. In a later genetic analysis, genome-wide SNP genotypes for 398 of the 666 donors were used, and that subset was treated as a discovery cohort. All discovery cohort repertoires had been generated on a single sequencing platform. Class I and class II HLA loci were covered by the typing at four-digit resolution. Typing coverage varied by locus: roughly 629-630 donors for A, B, C, DRB1 and DQB1; approximately 500 for DQA1; 600 to 610 for DPA1; under 490 for DPB1. Four to six DR-DQ haplotypes were handled as single units for association and clustering because linkage in the cohort was strong. Among some 400 genotyped donors of the cohort, an average of approximately 220,000 unique TCR beta nucleotide sequences was sequenced per donor, of which 15% to 20% were non-productive.

From its cysteine to its phenylalanine, the CDR3 spans 13 amino acids. Just CDR3 DNA is preserved here, 39 bases in frame from base 1. Trimming costs V 5 bases and J 8 bases, and their ends lie 13 bases apart. CDR1 is given as SGHVS and CDR2 as FQNEAQ, both from the germline V gene. Comment on this clone: Its antigen remains unidentified. No much larger clonotype is one base removed from it; base qualities were not supplied.

Overall study outcomes, separate from this receptor: According to a later analysis, most CMV-associated TCR beta chains appeared to be HLA-restricted, and the HLA associations seemed to be driven largely by CMV exposure. A cluster of highly shared sequence variants was judged likely to be a technical artifact of the sequencing pipeline. In the study, about 150 TCR beta chains were listed as associated with cytomegalovirus. According to the authors, the approach could potentially be generalized to other disease states and immunological phenotypes. Because some donors lacked HLA typing at each locus, the association tests relied only on the typed subset. Across donors, most TCR sequences were observed very rarely, whereas some public TCRs were present in many individuals. In a later analysis, several top co-occurrence clusters were reported to appear linked to parvovirus B19, influenza, CMV and Epstein-Barr virus. Strong co-occurrence of HLA alleles, especially DR and DQ, made assigning TCR associations to individual alleles difficult. Compared with the approximately 710-donor mean, donors in an Asian-associated ancestry cluster had fewer N-insertions in productive TCRs, according to a later genetic analysis. Because counts were too low, about 18 rarely observed V segments, including chromosome 9 orphons, were excluded from the earlier analysis of several hundred of the donors. Only TCR beta chains were sequenced in this cohort, and the absence of alpha or paired-chain data limited detectable features. In an earlier analysis of 500 to 650 of the donors, most TCR beta V segments appeared in productive rearrangements about 90% or about 30% of the time, broadly matching IMGT annotations. V-gene and J-gene trimming of TCR beta chains was associated with a missense DCLRE1C variant in a later genetic analysis, and the association was replicated in an independent cohort. In vitro tests confirmed that a few of the cytomegalovirus-associated TCR beta chains recognize cytomegalovirus antigens. A later analysis found that HLA-associated TCR beta chains were more clonally expanded and had lower generation probabilities than equally common non-associated chains. Immune exposure information for the cohort was limited to CMV serostatus. Linkage disequilibrium might explain the correlated functional status among segregating V segments, but an unknown experimental factor could not be excluded. Cytomegalovirus status was reported to be diagnosed by the classifier with high specificity and sensitivity in both the original and validation cohorts. In a later analysis, TCR association rates were found to vary across HLA loci, with the most associated TCRs seen for DRB1 alleles and the fewest for HLA-C alleles. A further reported finding was that TCR beta sequences accurately predicted the HLA-A and HLA-B alleles for most subjects in the first cohort. Some IMGT-functional V segments, including TRBV6-2 and TRBV6-3, could not be distinguished by the 87-base-pair reads and were therefore excluded. In a later analysis, about 16,000 TCR beta sequences were associated with specific HLA alleles at a false discovery rate of 0.05. Sequencing depth was assumed to be roughly uniform across donors in the presence/absence analyses, though that assumption may not hold.

In total, approximately 700 healthy bone marrow donors made up the cohort. Cohort members were all nominally healthy when sampled, although unrecorded immune exposures were likely present. The donor tested CMV seronegative, placing the donor among the approximately 400 seronegative members of the cohort. A peripheral blood sample was collected from each donor, and TCR beta sequencing was performed on peripheral blood mononuclear cells. Genomic DNA was extracted from the blood cell samples with the Qiagen DNeasy Blood Extraction Kit. The library was obtained by the immunoSEQ multiplex PCR assay. The multiplex PCR relied on a mix of 60 forward primers for TCR Vbeta segments and 13 reverse primers for TCR Jbeta segments. Amplification of the CDR3 region of rearranged TCR beta genes was performed with a multiplex PCR assay on genomic DNA. Amplified TCR beta libraries were sequenced as 87-base-pair reads on the Illumina HiSeq System. Per the source publication's procedure: Across the 670 or so repertoires, a later analysis counted roughly 84 million unique TCR beta chains, around 11 million of which were shared by at least two donors. A nearest-neighbor algorithm error-corrected the raw reads and collapsed the reads into unique sequences, merging closely related sequences to remove PCR and sequencing errors. To assign V, D and J gene segments, CDR3 sequences were aligned to IMGT reference sequences. For a sequence to be retained, at least a six-nucleotide match to both a V gene segment and a J gene segment was required. A rearrangement counted as productive if the CDR3 had no stop codons and remained in frame with V and J, and every other rearrangement counted as non-productive. Following IMGT convention, CDR3 was defined as the stretch from the second conserved V-encoded cysteine to the conserved J-encoded phenylalanine. Sequences without an unambiguous match to a single V gene segment were excluded from the earlier analysis of almost 600 of the donors. In an earlier analysis of a few hundred of the donors, a V segment was called functional when productive rearrangements were above 56.7%, and segregating when the standard deviation between donors exceeded 5%. A statistical classification framework was built to diagnose cytomegalovirus status from the catalog of TCR beta chain sequences. In a later analysis, V and J genes were assigned by comparing TCR nucleotide sequences against IMGT/GENE-DB human TR gene sequences. Using the TCRdist pipeline, a later analysis assigned CDR3 sequences along with most-parsimonious VDJ recombination scenarios. In a later analysis, each TCR beta chain was defined by its CDR3 amino acid sequence together with its V-gene family, and reads without a unique V-gene family were excluded. A later analysis removed roughly 590 highly shared, low-generation-probability nucleotide sequences to deal with suspected cross-contamination and a sequencing artifact. A later analysis calculated a clonal expansion index for each public chain from normalized within-repertoire ranks of inferred template counts. In a later analysis, generation probabilities were computed with a VDJ recombination model fitted to out-of-frame rearrangements, and the resulting probabilities were checked against IGoR. A later analysis scored TCR-TCR, TCR-HLA and TCR-CMV co-occurrence with hypergeometric tests, applying a repertoire-size bias correction to TCR pairs. In a later analysis, false discovery rates were estimated by permuting HLA or CMV assignments 20 times. In a later analysis, co-occurring TCRs were grouped using DBSCAN, with TCRdist sequence similarity added in when clustering inside HLA-allele-positive subsets. Co-occurrence clustering excluded repertoires with fewer than 30,000 or more than 120,000 public chains, plus five with anomalous nucleotide sharing. TCRdb limited this immuneACCESS table to in-frame rearrangements with V and J called. A share of clones is missing; checked studies link under half to unresolved V genes, and the rest is unexplained. D and trimming come from the DNA, and the V and J calls and clone size come from that table. The sample contains approximately 220,000 clones, 75% to 80% of them found a single time. 1.5% to 2% of the sample is held by the ten biggest clonotypes.

The chain joins TRBV7-8 to TRBJ2-1; a tentative D call is TRBD2 (5 bases match). The sequence came from a male donor in good health and CMV-seronegative. The sample was PBMCs. The CDR3 protein: CASSLLSGDEQFF. The nucleotide sequence reads TGTGCCAGCAGCCTACTGAGCGGAGATGAGCAGTTCTTC.